This T cell receptor (beta chain) was captured in a study of molecular identifiers for immune sequencing clone quantification. Study-wide context: In replicates, the authors split RNA from around 18,000 or 91,000 naive CD8 cells five ways and sequenced four.

CDR1 is SGHVS and CDR2 is FQNEAQ in the germline V gene. The CDR3 extends over 13 amino acids. One entry per CDR3 protein, called by TCRdb with MiXCR from the PCR reads. The sample records about 68,000 distinct CDR3 sequences, about a sixth being singletons. For this clonotype: Its target is not known. This may stem from a read error, because a much larger clone lies one nucleotide away.

Study observations and caveats: It was shown that clones above 20 RNA copies held over 98% of effector molecules, but under 1% in naive cells. Molecules of identical TCR sharing a barcode could underestimate highly expanded clone sizes.

The source of this sequence is a human donor in good health. Some libraries in this study had Jurkat cell RNA spiked in. The rearrangement uses TRBV7-8 and TRBJ1-5; D gene ambiguous. Sequenced: naive CD8+ T cells from blood, with Jurkat cell RNA spiked in. Subset in this sample: FACS-sorted CD8+CD4-CCR7+CD45RA+ naive T cells. The chain's CDR3 is CASSLNGLGPPHF. In DNA, the CDR3 is TGTGCCAGCAGCTTAAACGGTTTAGGGCCCCCGCATTTT. Combining the CDR3 with reference TRBV7-8 and TRBJ1-5 gives the whole variable domain GAGVSQSPRYKVAKRGQDVALRCDPISGHVSLFWYQQALGQGPEFLTYFQNEAQLDKSGLPSDRFFAERPEGSVSTLKIQRTQQEDSAVYLCASSLNGLGPPHFGDGTRLSIL.